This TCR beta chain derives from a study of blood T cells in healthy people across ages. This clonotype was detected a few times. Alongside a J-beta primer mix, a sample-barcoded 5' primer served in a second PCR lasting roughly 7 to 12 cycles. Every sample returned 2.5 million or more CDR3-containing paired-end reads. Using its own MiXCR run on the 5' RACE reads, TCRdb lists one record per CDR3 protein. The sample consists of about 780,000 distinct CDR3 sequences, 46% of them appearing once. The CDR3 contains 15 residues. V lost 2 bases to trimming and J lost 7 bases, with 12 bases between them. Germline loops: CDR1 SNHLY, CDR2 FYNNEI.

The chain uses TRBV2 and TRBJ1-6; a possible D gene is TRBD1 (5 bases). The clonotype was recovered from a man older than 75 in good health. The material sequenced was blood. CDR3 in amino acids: CASSERAAGNSPLHF. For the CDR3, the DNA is TGTGCCAGCAGTGAAAGGGCGGCAGGGAATTCACCCCTCCACTTT.